These 7 T cell receptor beta chains were all obtained from the same sample, sequenced in a study of cytomegalovirus exposure and HLA in healthy donors. The study ran its PCR with 60 Vbeta and 13 Jbeta primers. Assay used: immunoSEQ multiplex PCR; TCRdb lists only in-frame clones, some missing. Of under 140,000 clones listed, under 85% are singletons. The specimen sequenced was PBMCs. Source of these receptors: a young man in good health and CMV-seropositive.

The chain recombines TRBV7-2 with TRBJ2-5; 9 bases are shared with TRBD1. Germline CDR1 reads SGHTA; CDR2 reads FQGNSA. There are 15 residues in the CDR3. The V segment lost 5 bases and the J segment 5 bases; nucleotides outside the gene matches: 9. CDR3: CASSMRTGEGETQYF. The CDR3 region has the DNA TGTGCCAGCAGCATGAGGACAGGGGAAGGGGAGACCCAGTACTTC.

The chain recombines TRBV6-6 with TRBJ1-1; the D gene is possibly TRBD1 (5 bases). Germline CDR1 is MNHNY and CDR2 is SVGAGI (reference sequence). Trimming took 7 bases from V and 0 from J, leaving 12 bases between them. The CDR3 is made up of 14 amino acids. Here the CDR3 DNA reads TGTGCCAGCACCCGGGACTCCATGAACACTGAAGCTTTCTTT. Protein: CASTRDSMNTEAFF.

The chain employs TRBV7-8 and TRBJ2-3, with 14 bases that match TRBD2. Germline-derived CDR1 and CDR2 are SGHVS and FQNEAQ. V shed 4 bases, J shed 14 bases, and the junction held 14 bases outside the gene matches. The CDR3 is 16 amino acids. The CDR3 is CASSSSSGLAGAPGYF. The DNA for the CDR3 is TGTGCCAGCAGCTCGAGTTCGGGACTAGCGGGGGCCCCCGGGTATTTT.

Note on this clone: The sample carries other DNA sequences with the same CDR3. The chain is built from TRBV2 and TRBJ1-6; TRBD1 might be the D (5 bases). V was cut by 5 bases and J by 0 bases, with 17 bases left in between. The CDR3 loop spans 18 amino acids. The V gene's germline CDR1 is SNHLY and CDR2 FYNNEI. The CDR3 sequence is CASSYRRDPSSYNSPLHF. CDR3 DNA: TGTGCCAGCAGTTACCGCAGGGATCCAAGCTCCTATAATTCACCCCTCCACTTT.

The genes are TRBV19 and TRBJ2-2, with D unclear. The CDR3 is made up of 12 amino acids. Germline CDR1 reads LNHDA; CDR2 reads SQIVND (reference sequence). V was pared by 1 base and J by 8 bases, with 5 bases between. The CDR3 nucleotides read TGTGCCAGTAGTATAGGCCAGGGGGAGCTGTTTTTT. Protein sequence: CASSIGQGELFF.

The V call is TRBV6-5, the J call TRBJ2-1; TRBD1 agrees at 9 bases. The germline V gene has CDR1 MNHEY and CDR2 SVGAGI. The CDR3 is 14 residues long. Trimming at V came to 5 bases and at J to 5 bases, leaving 4 bases not matched to a gene. The chain's CDR3 is CASSPDRGNNEQFF. The CDR3 coding sequence is TGTGCCAGCAGTCCGGACAGGGGAAACAATGAGCAGTTCTTC.

A single count supports this clone. This CDR3 reads CASSRAYEQYF. CDR3 coding DNA: TGTGCCAGCAGTAGAGCCTACGAGCAGTACTTC. The chain combines TRBV25-1 with TRBJ2-7; the D is unclear. The CDR3 runs to 11 residues. The V and J ends lost 5 bases and 2 bases respectively, with 4 bases between them. Germline V lookup: CDR1 MGHDK, CDR2 SYGVNS.